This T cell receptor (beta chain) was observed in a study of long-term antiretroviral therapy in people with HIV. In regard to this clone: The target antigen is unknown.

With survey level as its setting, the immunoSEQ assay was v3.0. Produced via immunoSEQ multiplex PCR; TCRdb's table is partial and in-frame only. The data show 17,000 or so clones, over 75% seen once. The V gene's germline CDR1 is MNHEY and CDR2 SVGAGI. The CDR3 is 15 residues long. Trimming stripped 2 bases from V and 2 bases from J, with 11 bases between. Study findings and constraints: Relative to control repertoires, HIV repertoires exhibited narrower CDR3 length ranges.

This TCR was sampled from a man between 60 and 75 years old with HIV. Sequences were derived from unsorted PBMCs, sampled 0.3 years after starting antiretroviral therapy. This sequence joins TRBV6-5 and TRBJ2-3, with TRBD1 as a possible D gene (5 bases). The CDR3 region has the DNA TGTGCCAGCAGTTACCAACAGGACCACACAGATACGCAGTATTTT. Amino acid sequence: CASSYQQDHTDTQYF.